This TCR beta chain was documented in a study of control samples from healthy donors and cancer patients. The table came from immunoSEQ multiplex PCR; TCRdb's copy has only in-frame clones and leaves some out. This sample yields 400,000 to 450,000 clones, of which 80% to 95% are seen a single time; 5% to 7% belongs to the top ten. CDR1 and CDR2 (germline): MNHNS, SASEGT. The CDR3 sequence is 19 residues long. V dropped 2 bases and J dropped 5; count of bases not matched to a gene: 10. The clonotype was recovered from a man in his forties or fifties with head and neck cancer. Sequenced material: PBMCs. This chain joins TRBV6-1 and TRBJ1-6; TRBD1 matches 12 bases. CDR3 region: CASSEPGQGALLNNSPLHF. As DNA, the CDR3 is TGTGCCAGCAGTGAACCGGGACAGGGGGCGCTTTTGAATAATTCACCCCTCCACTTT.